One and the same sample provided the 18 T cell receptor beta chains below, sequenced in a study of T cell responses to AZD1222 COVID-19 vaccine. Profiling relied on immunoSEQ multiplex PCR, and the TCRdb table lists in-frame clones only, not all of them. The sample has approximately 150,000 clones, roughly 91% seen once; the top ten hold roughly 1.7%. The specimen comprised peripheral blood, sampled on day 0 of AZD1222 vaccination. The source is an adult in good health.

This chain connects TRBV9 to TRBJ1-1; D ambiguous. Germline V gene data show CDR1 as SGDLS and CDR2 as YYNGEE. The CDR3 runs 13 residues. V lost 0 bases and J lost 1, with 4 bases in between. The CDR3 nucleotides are TGTGCCAGCAGCGTAGAATCGAACACTGAAGCTTTCTTT. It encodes CASSVESNTEAFF.

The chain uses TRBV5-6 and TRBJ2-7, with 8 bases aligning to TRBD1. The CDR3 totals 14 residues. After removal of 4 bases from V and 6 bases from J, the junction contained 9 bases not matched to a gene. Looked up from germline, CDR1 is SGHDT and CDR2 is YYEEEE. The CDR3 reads CASSLTRGQAEQYV. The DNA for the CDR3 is TGTGCCAGCAGCCTAACCAGGGGGCAGGCCGAGCAGTACGTC.

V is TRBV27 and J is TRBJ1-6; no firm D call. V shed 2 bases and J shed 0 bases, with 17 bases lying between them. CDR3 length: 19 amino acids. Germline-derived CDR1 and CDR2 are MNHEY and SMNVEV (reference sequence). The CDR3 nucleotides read TGTGCCAGCAGTTTAGAAGGGCGATGGGTTGGCTCCTATAATTCACCCCTCCACTTT. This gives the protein CASSLEGRWVGSYNSPLHF.

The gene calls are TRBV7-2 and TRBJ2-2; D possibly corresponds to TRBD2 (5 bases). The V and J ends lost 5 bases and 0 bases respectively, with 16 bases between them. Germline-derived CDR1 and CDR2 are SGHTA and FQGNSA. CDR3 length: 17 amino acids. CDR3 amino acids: CASSPAVGNSNTGELFF. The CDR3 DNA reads TGTGCCAGCAGCCCAGCGGTTGGAAATTCGAACACCGGGGAGCTGTTTTTT.

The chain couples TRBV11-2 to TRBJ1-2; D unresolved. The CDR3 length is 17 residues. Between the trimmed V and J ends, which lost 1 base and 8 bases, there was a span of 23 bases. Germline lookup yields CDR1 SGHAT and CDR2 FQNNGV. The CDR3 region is CASSLGLTFGPSGGYTF. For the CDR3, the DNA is TGTGCCAGCAGCTTAGGCCTAACCTTTGGCCCCTCGGGGGGCTACACCTTC. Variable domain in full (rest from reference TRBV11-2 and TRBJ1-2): EAGVAQSPRYKIIEKRQSVAFWCNPISGHATLYWYQQILGQGPKLLIQFQNNGVVDDSQLPKDRFSAERLKGVDSTLKIQPAKLEDSAVYLCASSLGLTFGPSGGYTFGSGTRLTVV.

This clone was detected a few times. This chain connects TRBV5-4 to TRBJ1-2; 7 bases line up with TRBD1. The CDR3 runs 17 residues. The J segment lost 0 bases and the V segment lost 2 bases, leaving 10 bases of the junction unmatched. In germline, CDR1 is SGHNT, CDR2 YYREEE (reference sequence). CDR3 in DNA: TGTGCCAGCAGCTTTAGTCGCAGGGGACAGTCTAACTATGGCTACACCTTC. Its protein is CASSFSRRGQSNYGYTF. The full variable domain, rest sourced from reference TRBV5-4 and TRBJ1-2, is ETGVTQSPTHLIKTRGQQVTLRCSSQSGHNTVSWYQQALGQGPQFIFQYYREEENGRGNFPPRFSGLQFPNYSSELNVNALELDDSALYLCASSFSRRGQSNYGYTFGSGTRLTVV.

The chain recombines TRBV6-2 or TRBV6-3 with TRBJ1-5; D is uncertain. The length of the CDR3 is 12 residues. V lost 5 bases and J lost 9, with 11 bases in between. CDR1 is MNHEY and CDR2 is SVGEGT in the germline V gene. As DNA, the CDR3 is TGTGCCAGCAGTACCGTCGATTGGCCCCAGCATTTT. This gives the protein CASSTVDWPQHF.

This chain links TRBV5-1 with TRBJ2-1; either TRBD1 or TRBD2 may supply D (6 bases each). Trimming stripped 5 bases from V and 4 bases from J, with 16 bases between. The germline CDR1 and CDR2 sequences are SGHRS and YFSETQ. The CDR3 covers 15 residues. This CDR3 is CASSSGAIEYNEQFF. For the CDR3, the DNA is TGCGCCAGCAGTTCGGGGGCCATCGAGTACAATGAGCAGTTCTTC. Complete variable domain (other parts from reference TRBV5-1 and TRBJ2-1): KAGVTQTPRYLIKTRGQQVTLSCSPISGHRSVSWYQQTPGQGLQFLFEYFSETQRNKGNFPGRFSGRQFSNSRSEMNVSTLELGDSALYLCASSSGAIEYNEQFFGPGTRLTVL.

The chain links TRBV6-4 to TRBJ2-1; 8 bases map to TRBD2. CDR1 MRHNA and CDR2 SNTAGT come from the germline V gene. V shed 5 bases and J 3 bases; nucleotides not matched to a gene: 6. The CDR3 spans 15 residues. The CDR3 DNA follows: TGTGCCAGCAGTCGGGAGGGGGGTTACTACAATGAGCAGTTCTTC. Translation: CASSREGGYYNEQFF.

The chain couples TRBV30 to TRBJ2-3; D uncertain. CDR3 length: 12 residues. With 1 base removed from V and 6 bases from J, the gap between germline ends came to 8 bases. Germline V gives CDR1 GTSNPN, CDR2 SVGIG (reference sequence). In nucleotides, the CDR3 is TGTGCCTGGAGTGCTATGGGGGATACGCAGTATTTT. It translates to CAWSAMGDTQYF.

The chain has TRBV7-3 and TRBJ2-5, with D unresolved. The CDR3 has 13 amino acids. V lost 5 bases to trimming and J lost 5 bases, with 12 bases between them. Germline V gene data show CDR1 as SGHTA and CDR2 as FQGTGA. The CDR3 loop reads CASSIGSKETQYF. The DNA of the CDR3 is TGTGCCAGCAGCATCGGATCCAAGGAGACCCAGTACTTC.

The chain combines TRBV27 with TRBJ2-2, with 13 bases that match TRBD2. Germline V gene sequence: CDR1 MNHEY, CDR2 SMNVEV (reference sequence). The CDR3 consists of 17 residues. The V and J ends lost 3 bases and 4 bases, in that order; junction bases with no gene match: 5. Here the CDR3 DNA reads TGTGCCAGCAGTTTCCCGGGACTAGCGGGGACCACCGGGGAGCTGTTTTTT. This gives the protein CASSFPGLAGTTGELFF.

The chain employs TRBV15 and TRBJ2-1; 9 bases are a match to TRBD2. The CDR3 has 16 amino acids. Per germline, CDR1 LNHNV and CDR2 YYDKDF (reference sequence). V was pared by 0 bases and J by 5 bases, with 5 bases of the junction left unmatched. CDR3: CATSRDRLADHNEQFF. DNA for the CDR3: TGTGCCACCAGCAGAGATCGACTAGCGGACCACAATGAGCAGTTCTTC.

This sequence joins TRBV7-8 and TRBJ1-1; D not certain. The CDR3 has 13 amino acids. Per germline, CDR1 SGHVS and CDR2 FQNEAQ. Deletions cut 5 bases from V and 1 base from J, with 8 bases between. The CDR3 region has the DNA TGTGCCAGCAGCCCGCGCGGGAACACTGAAGCTTTCTTT. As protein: CASSPRGNTEAFF.

CDR3 sequence reads: CSVDLNTDTQYF. DNA for the CDR3: TGCAGCGTTGACCTTAACACAGATACGCAGTATTTT. The chain joins TRBV29-1 to TRBJ2-3; the D is unclear. Germline V lookup: CDR1 SQVTM, CDR2 ANQGSEA. The V gene lost 3 bases and the J gene lost 2 bases, with 6 bases spanning the gap. The CDR3 is made up of 12 amino acids.

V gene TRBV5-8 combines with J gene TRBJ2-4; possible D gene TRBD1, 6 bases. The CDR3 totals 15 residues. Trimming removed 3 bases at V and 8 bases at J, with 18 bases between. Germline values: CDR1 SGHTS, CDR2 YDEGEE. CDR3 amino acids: CASSSEYRVQDIQYF. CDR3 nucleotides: TGTGCCAGCAGCTCAGAATACAGGGTACAAGACATTCAGTACTTC.

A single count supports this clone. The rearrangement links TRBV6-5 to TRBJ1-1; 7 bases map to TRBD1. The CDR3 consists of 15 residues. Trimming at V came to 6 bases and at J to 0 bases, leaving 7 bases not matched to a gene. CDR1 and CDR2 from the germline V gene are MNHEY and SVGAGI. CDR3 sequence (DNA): TGTGCCAGCAGCCGACCCGACAGGGTGAACACTGAAGCTTTCTTT. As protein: CASSRPDRVNTEAFF.

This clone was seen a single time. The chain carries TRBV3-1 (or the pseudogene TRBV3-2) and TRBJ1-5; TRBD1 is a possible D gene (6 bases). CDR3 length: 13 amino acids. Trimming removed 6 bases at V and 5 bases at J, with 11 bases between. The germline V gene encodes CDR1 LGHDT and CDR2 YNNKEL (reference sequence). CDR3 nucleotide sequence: TGTGCCAGCAGAACAGGGCCCTATCAGCCCCAGCATTTT. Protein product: CASRTGPYQPQHF.